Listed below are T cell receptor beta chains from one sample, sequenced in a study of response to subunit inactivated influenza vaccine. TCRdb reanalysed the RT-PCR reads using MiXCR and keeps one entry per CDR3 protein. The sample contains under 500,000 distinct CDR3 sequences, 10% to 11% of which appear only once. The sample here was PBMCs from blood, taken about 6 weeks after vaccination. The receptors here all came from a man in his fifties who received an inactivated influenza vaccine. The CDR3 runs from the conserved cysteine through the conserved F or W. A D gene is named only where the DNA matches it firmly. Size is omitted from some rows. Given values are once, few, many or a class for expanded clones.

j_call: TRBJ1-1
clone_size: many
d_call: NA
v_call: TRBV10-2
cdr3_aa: CASSDVGTEAFF
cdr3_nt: TGCGCCAGCAGTGACGTCGGCACTGAAGCTTTCTTT

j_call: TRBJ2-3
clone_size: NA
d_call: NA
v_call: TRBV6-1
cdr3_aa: CASSTRASTDTQYF
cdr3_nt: TGTGCCAGCAGTACCCGTGCTAGCACAGATACGCAGTATTTT

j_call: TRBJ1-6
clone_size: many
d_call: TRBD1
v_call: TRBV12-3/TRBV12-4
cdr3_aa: CASSLQGTGGSPLHF
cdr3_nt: TGTGCCAGCAGTTTACAAGGGACAGGGGGATCACCCCTCCACTTT

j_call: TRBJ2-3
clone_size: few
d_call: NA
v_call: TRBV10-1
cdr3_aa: CASSPWTAASTDTQYF
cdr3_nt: TGCGCCAGCAGTCCATGGACAGCCGCTAGCACAGATACGCAGTATTTT

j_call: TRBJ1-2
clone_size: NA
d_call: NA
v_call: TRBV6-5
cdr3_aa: CASSYSWTDANYGYTF
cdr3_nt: TGTGCCAGCAGTTACTCATGGACCGACGCTAACTATGGCTACACCTTC

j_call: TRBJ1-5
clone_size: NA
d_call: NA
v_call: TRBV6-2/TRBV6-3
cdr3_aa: CASRPDGTRQPQHF
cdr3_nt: TGTGCCAGCAGACCCGACGGGACTAGGCAGCCCCAGCATTTT

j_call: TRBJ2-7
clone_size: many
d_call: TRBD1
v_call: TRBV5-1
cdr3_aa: CASSLNWDRAYEQYF
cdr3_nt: TGCGCCAGCAGCTTGAACTGGGACAGGGCCTACGAGCAGTACTTC

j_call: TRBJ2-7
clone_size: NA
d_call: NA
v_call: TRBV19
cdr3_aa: CASSPRVGLPYEQYF
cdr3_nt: TGTGCCAGTAGCCCACGAGTAGGGCTCCCCTACGAGCAGTACTTC

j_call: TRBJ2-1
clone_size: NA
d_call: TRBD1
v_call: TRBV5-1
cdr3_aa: CASSIGTGTFNEQFF
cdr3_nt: TGCGCCAGCAGCATAGGGACAGGGACCTTCAATGAGCAGTTCTTC

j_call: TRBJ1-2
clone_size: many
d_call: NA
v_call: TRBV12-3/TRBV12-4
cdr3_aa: CASSGGYGYTF
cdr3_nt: TGTGCCAGCAGTGGGGGTTATGGCTACACCTTC

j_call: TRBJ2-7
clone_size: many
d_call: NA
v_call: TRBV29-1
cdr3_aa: CSVGPTGSYEQYF
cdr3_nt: TGCAGCGTCGGCCCGACAGGATCCTACGAGCAGTACTTC

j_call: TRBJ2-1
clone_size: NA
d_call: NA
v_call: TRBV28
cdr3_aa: CASSLVASGGKYNEQFF
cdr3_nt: TGTGCCAGCAGTTTAGTGGCGTCGGGCGGCAAATACAATGAGCAGTTCTTC

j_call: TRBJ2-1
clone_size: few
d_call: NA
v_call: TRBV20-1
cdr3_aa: CSARDTGSYNEQFF
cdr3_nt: TGCAGTGCTAGAGATACGGGATCCTACAATGAGCAGTTCTTC

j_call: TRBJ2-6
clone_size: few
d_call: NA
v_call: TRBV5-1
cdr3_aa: CASSYNSGANVLTF
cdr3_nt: TGCGCCAGCAGCTACAACTCTGGGGCCAACGTCCTGACTTTC

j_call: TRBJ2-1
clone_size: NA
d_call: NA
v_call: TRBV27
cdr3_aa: CASSLGIMVNEQFF
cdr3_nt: TGTGCCAGCAGTTTAGGGATTATGGTCAATGAGCAGTTCTTC

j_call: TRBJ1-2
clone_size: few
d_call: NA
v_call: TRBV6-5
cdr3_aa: CASSYRTSGYTF
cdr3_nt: TGTGCCAGCAGTTACAGGACCAGTGGCTACACCTTC

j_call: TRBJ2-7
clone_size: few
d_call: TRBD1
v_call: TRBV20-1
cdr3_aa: CSATGTGGHFNYEQYF
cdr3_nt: TGCAGTGCTACCGGGACAGGGGGGCACTTTAACTACGAGCAGTACTTC

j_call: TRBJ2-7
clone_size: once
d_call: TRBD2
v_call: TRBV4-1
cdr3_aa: CASSQELLFSGTSGAYSYEQYF
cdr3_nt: TGCGCCAGCAGCCAAGAGCTCCTCTTTTCCGGGACTAGCGGGGCCTACTCCTACGAGCAGTACTTC

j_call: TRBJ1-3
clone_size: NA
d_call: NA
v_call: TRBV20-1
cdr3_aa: CSARDNGGGFSGNTIYF
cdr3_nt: TGCAGTGCTAGAGATAATGGAGGTGGTTTCTCTGGAAACACCATATATTTT

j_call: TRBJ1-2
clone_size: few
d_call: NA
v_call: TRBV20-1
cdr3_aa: CSARDYYQGFNYGYTF
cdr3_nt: TGCAGTGCTAGAGATTATTACCAGGGGTTTAACTATGGCTACACCTTC

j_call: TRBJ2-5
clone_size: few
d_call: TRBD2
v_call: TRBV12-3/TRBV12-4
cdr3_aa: CASKRVRGETQYF
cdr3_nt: TGTGCCAGCAAGCGGGTGCGGGGGGAGACCCAGTACTTC

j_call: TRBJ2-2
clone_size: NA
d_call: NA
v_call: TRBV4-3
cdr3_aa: CASSQEMRIPTGELFF
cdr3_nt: TGCGCCAGCAGCCAAGAAATGCGGATTCCTACCGGGGAGCTGTTTTTT

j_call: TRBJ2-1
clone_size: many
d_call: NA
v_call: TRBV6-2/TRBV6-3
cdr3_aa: CASSYSRRNEQFF
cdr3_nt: TGTGCCAGCAGTTACTCGAGACGCAATGAGCAGTTCTTC

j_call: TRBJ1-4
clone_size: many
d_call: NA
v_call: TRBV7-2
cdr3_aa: CASSSPKQGSEKLFF
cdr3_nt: TGTGCCAGCAGCTCCCCAAAGCAGGGAAGTGAAAAACTGTTTTTT

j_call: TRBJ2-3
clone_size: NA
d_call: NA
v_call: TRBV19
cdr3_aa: CASSINNPSTDTQYF
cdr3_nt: TGTGCCAGTAGTATAAACAATCCTAGCACAGATACGCAGTATTTT

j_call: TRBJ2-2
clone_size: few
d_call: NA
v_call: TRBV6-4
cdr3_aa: CASSRQLGTGELFF
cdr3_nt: TGTGCCAGCAGCAGGCAACTGGGGACCGGGGAGCTGTTTTTT